This T cell receptor beta chain derives from a study of shared clonotypes between healthy human individuals. Study-level points and caveats: Few donors limited the genetic and exposure-history diversity represented. Against clonotypes common to all four donors, non-shared ones had lower generation probabilities.

The CDR3 covers 10 residues. Germline V gene sequence: CDR1 MDHEN, CDR2 SYDVKM. The germline V and J ends were trimmed by 4 bases and 9 bases, with 7 bases remaining between them. With regard to this clone: Its cognate antigen is unknown.

In the original analysis: Quality scores were absent from the junction-only immunoSEQ sequences, so filtering differed. The table came from immunoSEQ multiplex PCR; TCRdb's copy has only in-frame clones and leaves some out. V and J calls and clone size follow that table, whereas D and trimming were derived from the DNA. The sample yields about 980,000 clones, more than 75% seen once. The clonotype was recovered from a man in his late teens or twenties in good health. What was sequenced was memory CD4+ T cells sorted from blood. Subset here: CD45RA-negative fraction. The V and J genes are TRBV28 and TRBJ2-7; D is undetermined. CDR3 in amino acids: CASSYTSQYF. CDR3 nucleotides: TGTGCCAGCAGTTACACCTCGCAGTACTTC.